What follows are 27 T cell receptor beta chains derived from one specimen sequenced in a study of PD-L1 blockade in urothelial cancer. The assay was immunoSEQ multiplex PCR, and TCRdb's table has in-frame clones only and misses some. The profile shows about 51,000 clones, 70% to 90% of them singletons. The input for sequencing was PBMCs, taken around atezolizumab (anti-PD-L1) treatment. The source of these receptors is a man in his sixties with urothelial cancer.

The chain has TRBV7-6 and TRBJ2-1, with 13 bases aligning to TRBD2. Germline assignment: CDR1 SGHVS and CDR2 FNYEAQ. This CDR3 contains 16 residues. V trimming: 2 bases; J trimming: 8 bases; junction bases outside the gene matches: 6. The CDR3 sequence is CASSLSGTSGIDEQFF. CDR3 bases: TGTGCCAGCAGCTTATCCGGGACTAGCGGGATTGATGAGCAGTTCTTC.

Note on this clone: A read error may produce the germline difference seen at one junction end. The chain uses TRBV7-9 and TRBJ2-2, with TRBD1 identical over 10 bases. CDR1 is SEHNR, CDR2 FQNEAQ, per germline (reference sequence). This CDR3 contains 12 residues. This CDR3 is CASSFSGQGLRF. CDR3 nucleotide sequence: TGTGCCAGCAGCTTCTCGGGACAGGGGTTAAGGTTT.

This chain connects TRBV5-6 to TRBJ2-2; 11 positions agree with TRBD2. Trimming at V came to 0 bases and at J to 1 base, leaving 2 bases not matched to a gene. This CDR3 comprises 17 residues. Germline V gives CDR1 SGHDT, CDR2 YYEEEE. The CDR3 nucleotides are TGTGCCAGCAGCTTGGTGACTAGCGGGGTGAACACCGGGGAGCTGTTTTTT. Residues: CASSLVTSGVNTGELFF.

The chain uses TRBV9 and TRBJ2-1, with D maybe TRBD2 (6 bases). V lost 2 bases and J lost 4, with 13 bases in between. Germline V CDR1 and CDR2: SGDLS, YYNGEE. The CDR3 loop spans 15 amino acids. This chain's CDR3 is CASSVAGLGYNEQFF. In nucleotides, the CDR3 is TGTGCCAGCAGCGTCGCGGGACTGGGTTACAATGAGCAGTTCTTC.

The CDR3 protein is CAWSGQNYGYTF. Written as DNA, the CDR3 is TGTGCCTGGTCAGGGCAAAACTATGGCTACACCTTC. This sequence joins TRBV30 and TRBJ1-2; D is possibly TRBD1 (5 bases). The CDR3 length is 12 residues. The germline V gene encodes CDR1 GTSNPN and CDR2 SVGIG (reference sequence). The V and J ends lost 5 bases and 2 bases respectively, with 9 bases between them.

This clone has just one count. V is TRBV5-1 and J is TRBJ1-4; D call uncertain. Trimming pared 0 bases from V and 8 bases from J, leaving 11 bases between. The CDR3 runs to 14 residues. Germline lookup yields CDR1 SGHRS and CDR2 YFSETQ. The CDR3 DNA sequence: TGCGCCAGCAGCTTGGCCGGTGGGGAGGAAAAACTGTTTTTT. This translates into CASSLAGGEEKLFF.

The chain has TRBV5-5 and TRBJ1-4; 9 bases match TRBD1. V was clipped by 2 bases and J by 1 base; unmatched bases: 9. Germline CDR1 and CDR2: SGHKS and YYEKEE (reference sequence). The CDR3 has 18 residues. In DNA form, the CDR3 reads TGTGCCAGCAGCTTACCGGGACAGGGAACGGGAACTAATGAAAAACTGTTTTTT. Its protein is CASSLPGQGTGTNEKLFF.

The chain has TRBV19 and TRBJ2-3; D ambiguous. The length of the CDR3 is 13 residues. V dropped 3 bases and J dropped 5 bases, with 9 bases sitting between them. Germline CDR1 reads LNHDA; CDR2 reads SQIVND (reference sequence). The CDR3 DNA follows: TGTGCCAGTAGTATTTACTTAATAGATACGCAGTATTTT. Translated: CASSIYLIDTQYF.

This clone was detected only once. The chain recombines TRBV19 with TRBJ2-3; the D is unclear. V was pared by 4 bases and J by 2 bases, with 10 bases between. CDR3 length: 14 residues. The germline CDR1 and CDR2 sequences are LNHDA and SQIVND (reference sequence). The CDR3 here is CASSTSIITDTQYF. The DNA of the CDR3 is TGTGCCAGTAGTACGAGCATTATCACAGATACGCAGTATTTT.

This clone was observed a handful of times. The chain has TRBV30 and TRBJ1-5; a possible D gene is TRBD1 (5 bases). In germline, CDR1 is GTSNPN, CDR2 SVGIG (reference sequence). This CDR3 contains 14 residues. Trimming took off 0 bases at V and 6 bases at J, with 12 bases between the two ends. The DNA for the CDR3 is TGTGCCTGGAGTGTAACAGGTCTCGGTCAGCCCCAGCATTTT. Protein product: CAWSVTGLGQPQHF.

The rearrangement links TRBV4-3 to TRBJ2-6; 7 bases are a match to TRBD1. The CDR3 sequence is 18 residues long. The trim removed 0 bases at V and 0 bases at J, leaving 5 bases unmatched. The germline V gene encodes CDR1 LGHNA and CDR2 YSLEER. The CDR3 is CASSQDGTDSSGANVLTF. The CDR3 DNA reads as TGCGCCAGCAGCCAAGACGGGACAGATAGCTCTGGGGCCAACGTCCTGACTTTC.

A word on this clone: The junction differs from germline at one of its ends, possibly a read error. The chain recombines TRBV5-4 with TRBJ1-1; 11 positions match TRBD1. The CDR3 extends over 16 amino acids. CDR1 is SGHNT and CDR2 is YYREEE in the germline V gene (reference sequence). The CDR3 protein is CASSLGGGQGETEAFF. CDR3 in DNA: TGTGCCAGCAGTTTGGGGGGGGGACAGGGGGAGACTGAAGCTTTCTTT. The full variable domain, with the rest looked up from reference TRBV5-4 and TRBJ1-1, is ETGVTQSPTHLIKTRGQQVTLRCSSQSGHNTVSWYQQALGQGPQFIFQYYREEENGRGNFPPRFSGLQFPNYSSELNVNALELDDSALYLCASSLGGGQGETEAFFGQGTRLTVV.

The chain combines TRBV7-8 with TRBJ2-3; possible D gene TRBD1, 6 bases. Germline CDR1 is SGHVS and CDR2 is FQNEAQ. The CDR3 runs to 14 residues. V lost 5 bases and J lost 0, with 9 bases in between. In DNA form, the CDR3 reads TGTGCCAGCAGCGACAGGACGAGCACAGATACGCAGTATTTT. It codes for CASSDRTSTDTQYF. Full variable domain (missing parts from reference TRBV7-8 and TRBJ2-3): GAGVSQSPRYKVAKRGQDVALRCDPISGHVSLFWYQQALGQGPEFLTYFQNEAQLDKSGLPSDRFFAERPEGSVSTLKIQRTQQEDSAVYLCASSDRTSTDTQYFGPGTRLTVL.

The genes are TRBV5-6 and TRBJ2-3, with TRBD2 identical over 10 bases. Germline CDR1 is SGHDT and CDR2 is YYEEEE. The CDR3 is made up of 18 amino acids. V shed 0 bases and J 4 bases; nucleotides not matched to a gene: 11. CDR3 loop: CASSLAKGLAVLADTQYF. The CDR3 bases are TGTGCCAGCAGCTTGGCCAAAGGACTAGCGGTTTTAGCAGATACGCAGTATTTT.

The rearrangement links TRBV7-2 to TRBJ1-2; 7 nucleotides line up with TRBD1. Looked up from germline, CDR1 is SGHTA and CDR2 is FQGNSA. The V gene end was trimmed by 5 bases and the J gene end by 5 bases; junction bases not matched to a gene: 5. The CDR3 totals 13 residues. CDR3 in amino acids: CASSTQTGYGYTF. The CDR3 DNA reads as TGTGCCAGCAGCACGCAGACAGGGTATGGCTACACCTTC.

The chain recombines TRBV10-3 with TRBJ2-7; 7 bases fit TRBD1. The CDR3 has 15 residues. V shed 4 bases and J 1 base; nucleotides not matched to a gene: 7. Germline values: CDR1 ENHRY, CDR2 SYGVKD. Here the CDR3 DNA reads TGTGCCATCAGTGGGGGGACAGCCAGTTCCTACGAGCAGTACTTC. This gives the protein CAISGGTASSYEQYF.

The chain is built from TRBV11-3 and TRBJ2-2; D might be TRBD1 (6 bases). The V end lost 5 bases, the J end lost 2 bases, and 15 bases lay between the germline ends. The length of the CDR3 is 16 residues. Germline V gene data show CDR1 as SGHNT and CDR2 as YENEEA. The chain's CDR3 is CASSGRDNRNTGELFF. The CDR3 bases are TGTGCCAGCAGCGGCCGGGACAATAGAAACACCGGGGAGCTGTTTTTT. The entire variable domain, with the rest obtained from reference TRBV11-3 and TRBJ2-2, is as follows: EAGVVQSPRYKIIEKKQPVAFWCNPISGHNTLYWYLQNLGQGPELLIRYENEEAVDDSQLPKDRFSAERLKGVDSTLKIQPAELGDSAVYLCASSGRDNRNTGELFFGEGSRLTVL.

V gene TRBV30 combines with J gene TRBJ2-3; TRBD1 agrees at 10 bases. Germline V CDR1 and CDR2: GTSNPN, SVGIG (reference sequence). This CDR3 spans 13 amino acids. Trimming removed 8 bases from V and 4 bases from J; junction bases left unmatched: 6. CDR3 nucleotides: TGTGCCAGGGACAGGGGAATCGCAGATACGCAGTATTTT. Residues: CARDRGIADTQYF.

CDR3 in DNA: TGTGCCAGCAGTTTCCTCGGGACATATGAAGCTTTCTTT. The encoded protein is CASSFLGTYEAFF. The V gene is TRBV7-9, the J gene TRBJ1-1; D might be TRBD1 (6 bases). The ends were cut back, 6 bases at V and 7 bases at J, with 15 bases in the middle. CDR1 is SEHNR, CDR2 FQNEAQ, per germline (reference sequence). CDR3 length: 13 amino acids.

This rearrangement joins TRBV11-3 to TRBJ1-1; a weak D match, TRBD1 (5 bases). Trimming removed 3 bases from V and 3 bases from J, with 14 bases in between. The germline CDR1 and CDR2 sequences are SGHNT and YENEEA. This CDR3 is built from 15 residues. The CDR3 loop reads CASSFESGGDTEAFF. CDR3 coding DNA: TGTGCCAGCAGCTTTGAGTCTGGGGGGGACACTGAAGCTTTCTTT. Full variable domain (rest looked up from reference TRBV11-3 and TRBJ1-1): EAGVVQSPRYKIIEKKQPVAFWCNPISGHNTLYWYLQNLGQGPELLIRYENEEAVDDSQLPKDRFSAERLKGVDSTLKIQPAELGDSAVYLCASSFESGGDTEAFFGQGTRLTVV.

The rearrangement joins TRBV4-3 to TRBJ2-2; the D gene is possibly TRBD1 (5 bases). V was pared by 0 bases and J by 7 bases, with 15 bases between. The CDR3 sequence is 16 residues long. The V gene's germline CDR1 is LGHNA and CDR2 YSLEER. DNA for the CDR3: TGCGCCAGCAGCCAAGAGGGCGACAGAGTATTCGGGGAGCTGTTTTTT. Its translation: CASSQEGDRVFGELFF.

A single count supports this clone. This chain uses TRBV29-1 with TRBJ1-2; no firm D call. This CDR3 is 11 amino acids long. Trimming shortened V by 4 bases and J by 1 base, and 4 bases separated the two germline ends. From germline, CDR1 is SQVTM and CDR2 ANQGSEA. CDR3 amino acids: CSVVVNYGYTF. The DNA for the CDR3 is TGCAGCGTTGTAGTTAACTATGGCTACACCTTC.

V and J are TRBV9 and TRBJ1-3; D uncertain. CDR1 is SGDLS, CDR2 YYNGEE, per germline. The CDR3 totals 14 residues. V was trimmed by 4 bases and J by 0 bases, leaving 8 bases between them. The CDR3: CASSQTNSGNTIYF. The CDR3 DNA reads as TGTGCCAGCAGCCAAACTAACTCTGGAAACACCATATATTTT. Based on the CDR3 plus reference TRBV9 and TRBJ1-3, the full variable domain is DSGVTQTPKHLITATGQRVTLRCSPRSGDLSVYWYQQSLDQGLQFLIQYYNGEERAKGNILERFSAQQFPDLHSELNLSSLELGDSALYFCASSQTNSGNTIYFGEGSWLTVV.

The V and J genes are TRBV7-9 and TRBJ1-2; D may be TRBD1 (5 bases). The CDR3 is made up of 15 amino acids. V was trimmed by 4 bases and J by 8 bases, leaving 20 bases between them. The germline gives CDR1 SEHNR, CDR2 FQNEAQ (reference sequence). CDR3 bases: TGTGCCAGCAGCTGGAGCGGGGCGGGGCCTGGCGGCTACACCTTC. Its translation: CASSWSGAGPGGYTF.

The chain uses TRBV19 and TRBJ2-3, with D maybe TRBD2 (6 bases). V was pared by 3 bases and J by 4 bases, with 17 bases between. Germline-derived CDR1 and CDR2 are LNHDA and SQIVND (reference sequence). This CDR3 region has 16 residues. CDR3 sequence reads: CASSIGFAGLSDTQYF. The CDR3 bases are TGTGCCAGTAGTATTGGGTTTGCGGGGCTCTCAGATACGCAGTATTTT.

V usage is TRBV7-2 and J usage is TRBJ1-2; TRBD1 agrees at 7 bases. This CDR3 region has 15 residues. Germline V gives CDR1 SGHTA, CDR2 FQGNSA. Losses at the gene ends were 1 base for V and 6 bases for J; bases not matched to a gene: 8. The CDR3 DNA reads as TGTGCCAGCAGCTTAGGTTTTGGACAGGTGGATGGCTACACCTTC. Amino acid sequence: CASSLGFGQVDGYTF.

This clone was counted between two and nine times. The chain employs TRBV7-2 and TRBJ2-1; 7 nucleotides agree with TRBD1. Trimming removed 5 bases from V and 7 bases from J; junction bases left unmatched: 8. The CDR3 loop spans 14 amino acids. The germline V gene encodes CDR1 SGHTA and CDR2 FQGNSA. CDR3 amino acids: CASSTRQGGNEQFF. CDR3 bases: TGTGCCAGCAGCACAAGACAGGGTGGGAATGAGCAGTTCTTC.